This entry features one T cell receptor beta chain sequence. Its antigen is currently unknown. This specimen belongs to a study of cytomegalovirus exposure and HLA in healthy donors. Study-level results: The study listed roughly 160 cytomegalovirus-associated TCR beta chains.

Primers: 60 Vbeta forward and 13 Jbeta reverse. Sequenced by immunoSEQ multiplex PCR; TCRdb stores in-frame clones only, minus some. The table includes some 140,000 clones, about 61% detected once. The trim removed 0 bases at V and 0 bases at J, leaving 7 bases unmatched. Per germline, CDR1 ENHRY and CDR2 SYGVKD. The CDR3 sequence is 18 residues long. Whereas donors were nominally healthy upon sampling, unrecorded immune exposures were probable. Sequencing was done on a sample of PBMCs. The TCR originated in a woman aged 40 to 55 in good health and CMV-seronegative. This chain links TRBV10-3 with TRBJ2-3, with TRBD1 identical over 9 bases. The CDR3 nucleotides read TGTGCCATCAGTGAGTCTGAGACAGGGGGTATAAGCACAGATACGCAGTATTTT. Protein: CAISESETGGISTDTQYF.